This TCR beta chain emerged from a study of cytomegalovirus exposure and HLA in healthy donors (dated 2017 in TCRdb). Looking at the study overall: According to an earlier analysis of several hundred of the donors, roughly 180 million T cells yielded 117 million unique TCR beta sequences and 276 Gb of sequence data. An early release that covered 640 HLA-typed donors contained around 300 gigabases of sequencing data and 80 million or so unique TCR sequences. The genetic ancestry cluster associated with self-reported Caucasian donors included 81% of the 398 genotyped donors. The study was designed to test whether signatures of past pathogen exposure could be identified by cataloging public T cell receptors. The study profiled the T cell repertoires of hundreds of subjects by immunosequencing and related them to cytomegalovirus serostatus. A separate validation cohort of approximately 120 different subjects was used in addition to the approximately 700-subject first cohort. High-throughput TCR immunosequencing, statistical association of individual TCRs with disease status, and machine learning were combined to predict cytomegalovirus infection status. A later analysis re-analyzed previously published TCR beta repertoires from 666 donors and added high-resolution HLA genotyping to study TCR occurrence patterns. Rather than using new phenotypic data, the later analysis identified candidate immune exposures from TCR beta sequences and from how often those sequences occurred across donors. To decide whether each TCR beta V gene segment behaved as functional or pseudogenic, an earlier analysis of some 570 of the donors relied on high-throughput TCR beta sequencing. Donor age, sex, ethnicity and CMV serostatus were collected together with the repertoire data. In a later genetic analysis, genome-wide SNP genotypes for about 55% of the roughly 670 donors were used, and that subset was treated as a discovery cohort. All discovery cohort repertoires had been generated on a single sequencing platform. Class I and class II HLA loci were covered by the typing at four-digit resolution. The number of typed donors differed by locus: about 620-640 for A, B, C, DRB1 and DQB1; approximately 530 for DQA1; some 590 for DPA1; and around 450 for DPB1. A few DR-DQ haplotypes were treated as single units for association and clustering because of strong linkage in the cohort. Among some 400 genotyped donors of the cohort, an average of approximately 220,000 unique TCR beta nucleotide sequences was sequenced per donor, of which about 20% were non-productive.

The CDR3, cysteine through phenylalanine, is 16 amino acids long. CDR3 DNA only is kept here, 48 bases in frame from base 1. The germline V gene gives CDR1 as SGHRS and CDR2 as YFSETQ. V lost 2 bases and J lost 0 bases, and the count of bases not matched to a germline gene is 7. A remark on this clone: What this receptor recognizes is not known. No clone much larger than this one lies a single base away; base qualities are absent.

General study outcomes and caveats: According to the authors, the approach could potentially be generalized to other disease states and immunological phenotypes. Because HLA typing was unavailable for some donors at each locus, only the typed subset was used in association tests. Immune exposure information for the cohort was limited to CMV serostatus. In a later genetic analysis, fewer N-insertions in productive TCRs were reported among donors in an Asian-associated ancestry cluster than the roughly 700-donor mean. The classifier was reported to diagnose cytomegalovirus status with high specificity and sensitivity in both the original cohort and the validation cohort. In vitro tests confirmed that a few of the cytomegalovirus-associated TCR beta chains recognize cytomegalovirus antigens. Across donors, most TCR sequences were observed very rarely, whereas some public TCRs were present in many individuals. In a later analysis, HLA-associated TCR beta chains showed more clonal expansion and lower generation probabilities than non-associated chains that were equally common. This cohort had only TCR beta chains sequenced, and the lack of alpha or paired-chain data limited which features could be detected. A cluster of highly shared sequence variants was judged likely to represent a technical artifact of the sequencing pipeline. An association between a missense DCLRE1C variant and V-gene and J-gene trimming of TCR beta chains was found in a later genetic analysis and replicated in an independent cohort. Some IMGT-functional V segments, including TRBV6-2 and TRBV6-3, could not be told apart with the 87-base-pair reads, so those segments were excluded. In a later analysis, most CMV-associated TCR beta chains were found to appear HLA-restricted, with HLA associations seemingly driven largely by CMV exposure. Because counts were too low, about 18 rarely observed V segments, including chromosome 9 orphons, were left out of the earlier analysis of a few hundred of the donors. Linkage disequilibrium might explain the correlated functional status among segregating V segments, but an unknown experimental factor could not be excluded. Sequencing depth was assumed to be roughly uniform across donors in the presence/absence analyses, though that assumption may not hold. Broadly in line with IMGT annotations, most TCR beta V segments showed up in productive rearrangements about 90% or about 30% of the time in an earlier analysis of about 500 of the donors. A further reported finding was that TCR beta sequences accurately predicted the HLA-A and HLA-B alleles for most subjects in the first cohort. Specific HLA alleles were associated with 15,000 to 20,000 TCR beta sequences at a false discovery rate of 0.05 in a later analysis. When HLA alleles, especially DR and DQ, strongly co-occurred, attributing TCR associations to individual alleles was difficult. In a later analysis, several top co-occurrence clusters were reported to appear linked to parvovirus B19, influenza, CMV and Epstein-Barr virus. In a later analysis, TCR association rates were found to vary across HLA loci, with the most associated TCRs seen for DRB1 alleles and the fewest for HLA-C alleles. The study listed approximately 150 TCR beta chains as associated with cytomegalovirus.

Library prep was done by the immunoSEQ multiplex PCR assay. For the multiplex PCR, a mixture combining 60 forward primers for TCR Vbeta segments and 13 reverse primers for TCR Jbeta segments was used. A multiplex PCR assay on genomic DNA amplified the CDR3 region of rearranged TCR beta genes. Amplified TCR beta libraries were sequenced as 87-base-pair reads on the Illumina HiSeq System. Processing in the source paper ran as follows. A later analysis tallied 80 million to 95 million unique TCR beta chains across the 650 to 750 repertoires, and around 9.9 million of those chains were shared by two or more donors. To remove PCR and sequencing errors, raw reads were error-corrected and collapsed into unique sequences using a nearest-neighbor algorithm that merged closely related sequences. V, D and J gene segments were assigned by aligning CDR3 sequences to IMGT reference sequences. Each retained sequence needed at least a six-nucleotide match to both a V gene segment and a J gene segment. A rearrangement was called productive if the CDR3 had no stop codons and remained in frame with V and J, and every other rearrangement was called non-productive. CDR3 was defined by IMGT convention, running from the second conserved V-encoded cysteine to the conserved J-encoded phenylalanine. The earlier analysis of about 500 of the donors excluded sequences that lacked an unambiguous match to a single V gene segment. An earlier analysis of a few hundred of the donors called V segments functional above 56.7% productive rearrangements and segregating when the between-donor standard deviation exceeded 5%. A statistical classification framework was built to diagnose cytomegalovirus status from the catalog of TCR beta chain sequences. In a later analysis, V and J genes were assigned by comparing TCR nucleotide sequences against IMGT/GENE-DB human TR gene sequences. The TCRdist pipeline was used in a later analysis to assign CDR3 sequences and most-parsimonious VDJ recombination scenarios. A later analysis defined each TCR beta chain by its CDR3 amino acid sequence plus V-gene family, and excluded reads lacking a unique V-gene family. As a way to deal with suspected cross-contamination and a sequencing artifact, a later analysis dropped 500 to 700 nucleotide sequences that were highly shared and had low generation probability. For each public chain, a later analysis derived a clonal expansion index from normalized ranks of inferred template counts within each repertoire. Generation probabilities in a later analysis came from a VDJ recombination model fitted to out-of-frame rearrangements, and those results were checked against IGoR. In a later analysis, TCR-TCR, TCR-HLA and TCR-CMV co-occurrence was scored with hypergeometric tests, and a repertoire-size bias correction was applied to TCR pairs. To estimate false discovery rates, a later analysis permuted the HLA or CMV assignments 20 times. In a later analysis, co-occurring TCRs were grouped with DBSCAN, and TCRdist sequence similarity was added when clustering was performed within HLA-allele-positive subsets. Repertoires with fewer than 30,000 or more than 120,000 public chains, plus five repertoires with anomalous nucleotide sharing, were excluded from co-occurrence clustering. Imported from immuneACCESS, the table was reduced by TCRdb to in-frame sequences with V and J called. These copies leave out some clones; in studies compared against another copy, an unresolved V gene accounts for under half, and the cause of the remainder is not known. V and J calls and clone size come straight from that table; D and trimming were deduced from the DNA. This sample is represented by 150,000 to 200,000 clones; about 62% of them were singletons. Over 2.5% of the sample rests with the top ten.

The cohort comprised 710 or so healthy bone marrow donors. Cohort members were all nominally healthy when sampled, although unrecorded immune exposures were likely present. The donor was CMV seronegative and belonged to the group of over 300 seronegative cohort members. Each donor provided a peripheral blood sample, and peripheral blood mononuclear cells were used for TCR beta sequencing. The Qiagen DNeasy Blood Extraction Kit was used to extract genomic DNA from the blood cell samples. The sample was PBMCs. The sequence is built from TRBV5-1 and TRBJ1-2, with TRBD1 identical over 7 junction bases. The receptor was derived from a man in his forties in good health and CMV-seronegative. The nucleotides are TGCGCCAGCAGCTTACCCCCAGGGGGATCTAACTATGGCTACACCTTC. Translated, this gives CASSLPPGGSNYGYTF.